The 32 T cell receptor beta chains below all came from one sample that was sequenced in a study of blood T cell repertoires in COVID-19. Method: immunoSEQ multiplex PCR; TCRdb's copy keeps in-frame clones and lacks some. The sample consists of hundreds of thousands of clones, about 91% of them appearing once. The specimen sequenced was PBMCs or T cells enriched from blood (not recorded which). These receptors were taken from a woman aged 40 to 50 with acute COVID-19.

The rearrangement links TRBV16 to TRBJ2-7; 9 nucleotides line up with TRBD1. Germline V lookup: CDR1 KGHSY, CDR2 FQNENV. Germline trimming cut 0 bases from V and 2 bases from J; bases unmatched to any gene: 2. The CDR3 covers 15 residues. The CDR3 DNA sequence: TGTGCCAGCAGCCAATCGGGACAGGGAACCTACGAGCAGTACTTC. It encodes CASSQSGQGTYEQYF.

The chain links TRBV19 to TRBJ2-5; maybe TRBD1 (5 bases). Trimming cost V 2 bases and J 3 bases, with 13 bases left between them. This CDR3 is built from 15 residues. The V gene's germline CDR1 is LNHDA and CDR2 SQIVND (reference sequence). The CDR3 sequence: CASSILGQGKETQYF. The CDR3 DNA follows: TGTGCCAGTAGTATATTGGGGCAGGGAAAAGAGACCCAGTACTTC.

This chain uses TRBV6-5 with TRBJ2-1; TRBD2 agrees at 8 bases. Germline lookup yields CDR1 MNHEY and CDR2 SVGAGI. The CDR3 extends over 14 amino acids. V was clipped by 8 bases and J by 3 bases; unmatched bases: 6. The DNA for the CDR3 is TGTGCCAGCTATATAGCGGGACTCTACAATGAGCAGTTCTTC. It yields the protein CASYIAGLYNEQFF.

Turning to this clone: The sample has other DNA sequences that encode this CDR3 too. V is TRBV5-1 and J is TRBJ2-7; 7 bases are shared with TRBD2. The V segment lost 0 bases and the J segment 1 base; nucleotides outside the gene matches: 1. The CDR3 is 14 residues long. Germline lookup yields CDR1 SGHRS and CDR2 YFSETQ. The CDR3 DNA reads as TGCGCCAGCAGCTTGGCCGGGGGGTCCTACGAGCAGTACGTC. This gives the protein CASSLAGGSYEQYV.

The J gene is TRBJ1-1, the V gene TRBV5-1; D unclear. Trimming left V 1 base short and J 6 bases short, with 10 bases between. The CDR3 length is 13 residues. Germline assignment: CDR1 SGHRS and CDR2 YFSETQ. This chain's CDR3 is CASSLWVGAEAFF. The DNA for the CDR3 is TGCGCCAGCAGCTTGTGGGTCGGGGCTGAAGCTTTCTTT.

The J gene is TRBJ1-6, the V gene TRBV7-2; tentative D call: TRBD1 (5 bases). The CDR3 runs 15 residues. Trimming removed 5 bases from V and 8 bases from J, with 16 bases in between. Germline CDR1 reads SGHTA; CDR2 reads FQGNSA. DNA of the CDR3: TGTGCCAGCAGCCAGCAGGGTGGTATTTATTCACCCCTCCACTTT. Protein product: CASSQQGGIYSPLHF.

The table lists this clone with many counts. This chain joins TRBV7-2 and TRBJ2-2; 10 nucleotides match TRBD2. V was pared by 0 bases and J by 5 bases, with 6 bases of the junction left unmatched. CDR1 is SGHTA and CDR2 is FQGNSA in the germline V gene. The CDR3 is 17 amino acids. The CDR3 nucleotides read TGTGCCAGCAGCTTAGCGCCTAGCGGGAGAGGGACCGGGGAGCTGTTTTTT. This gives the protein CASSLAPSGRGTGELFF.

CDR3 in amino acids: CATRSGELFF. In DNA form, the CDR3 reads TGTGCCACCAGGTCCGGGGAGCTGTTTTTT. The rearrangement links TRBV19 to TRBJ2-2; D call uncertain. Germline V gene data show CDR1 as LNHDA and CDR2 as SQIVND (reference sequence). V was shortened by 10 bases and J by 6 bases, with 6 bases between the two germline ends. CDR3 length: 10 residues.

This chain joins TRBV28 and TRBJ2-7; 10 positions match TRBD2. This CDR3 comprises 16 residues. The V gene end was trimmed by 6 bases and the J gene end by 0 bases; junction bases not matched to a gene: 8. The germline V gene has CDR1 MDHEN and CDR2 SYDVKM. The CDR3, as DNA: TGTGCCAGCAGGGCCCCTAGCGGGAGTGTCTCCTACGAGCAGTACTTC. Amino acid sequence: CASRAPSGSVSYEQYF.

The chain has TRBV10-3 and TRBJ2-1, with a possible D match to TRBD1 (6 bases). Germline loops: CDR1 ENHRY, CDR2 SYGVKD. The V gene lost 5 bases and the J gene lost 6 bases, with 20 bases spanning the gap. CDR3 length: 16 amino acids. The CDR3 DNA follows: TGTGCCATCAGTCCACAGGGCCATCGCGCCTCCAATGAGCAGTTCTTC. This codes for CAISPQGHRASNEQFF.

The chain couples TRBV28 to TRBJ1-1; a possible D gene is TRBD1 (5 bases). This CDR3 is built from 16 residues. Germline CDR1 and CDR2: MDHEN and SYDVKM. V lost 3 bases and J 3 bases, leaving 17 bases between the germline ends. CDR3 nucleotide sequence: TGTGCCAGCAGTTTTGTAAGAGGACAACGAGACACTGAAGCTTTCTTT. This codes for CASSFVRGQRDTEAFF.

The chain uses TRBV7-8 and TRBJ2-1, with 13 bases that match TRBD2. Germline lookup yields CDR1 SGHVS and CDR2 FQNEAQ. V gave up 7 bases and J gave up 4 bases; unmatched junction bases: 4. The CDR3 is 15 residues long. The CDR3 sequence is CASIRLAGGYNEQFF. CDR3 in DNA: TGTGCCAGCATTCGACTAGCGGGAGGATACAATGAGCAGTTCTTC.

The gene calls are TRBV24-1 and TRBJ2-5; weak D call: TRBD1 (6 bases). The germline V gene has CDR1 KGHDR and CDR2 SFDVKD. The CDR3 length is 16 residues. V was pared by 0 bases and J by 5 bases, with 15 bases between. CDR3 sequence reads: CATSDLTGSTGETQYF. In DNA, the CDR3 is TGTGCCACCAGTGATTTGACAGGGTCTACGGGTGAGACCCAGTACTTC.

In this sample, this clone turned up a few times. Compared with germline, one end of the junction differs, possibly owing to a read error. CDR3 sequence: CASSLEGSNTGELFF. The CDR3 bases are TGTGCTAGCAGCTTAGAGGGGTCGAACACCGGGGAGCTGTTTTTT. The genes are TRBV7-7 and TRBJ2-2, with D perhaps assigned TRBD1 or TRBD2 (5 bases each). Germline-derived CDR1 and CDR2 are SSHAT and FNYEAQ (reference sequence). CDR3 length: 15 amino acids.

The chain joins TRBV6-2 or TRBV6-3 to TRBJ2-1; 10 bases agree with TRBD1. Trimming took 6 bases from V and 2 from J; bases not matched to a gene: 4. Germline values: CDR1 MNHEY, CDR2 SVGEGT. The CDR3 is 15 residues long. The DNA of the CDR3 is TGTGCCAGCAGCCGGGACAGGGGAGCCTACAATGAGCAGTTCTTC. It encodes CASSRDRGAYNEQFF.

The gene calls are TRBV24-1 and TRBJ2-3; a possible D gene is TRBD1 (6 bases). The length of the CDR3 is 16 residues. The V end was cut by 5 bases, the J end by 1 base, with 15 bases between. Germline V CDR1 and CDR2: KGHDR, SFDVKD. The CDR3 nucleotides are TGTGCCACCAGTGGTTCAGGATGGGGGCGCACAGATACGCAGTATTTT. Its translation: CATSGSGWGRTDTQYF.

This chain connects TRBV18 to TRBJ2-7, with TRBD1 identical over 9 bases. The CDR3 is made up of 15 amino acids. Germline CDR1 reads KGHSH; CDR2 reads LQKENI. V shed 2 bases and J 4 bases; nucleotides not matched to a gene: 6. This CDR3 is CASSPRDRVKYEQYF. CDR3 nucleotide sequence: TGTGCCAGCTCACCAAGGGACAGGGTCAAGTACGAGCAGTACTTC.

The CDR3 DNA follows: TGTGCCAGCAGCTTACAGGGGGCGAGGGGATCACCCCTCCACTTT. Translated, it gives CASSLQGARGSPLHF. J is TRBJ1-6 and V is TRBV9; TRBD1 agrees at 9 bases. CDR3 length: 15 residues. The ends lost 4 bases at V and 10 bases at J; junction bases unmatched: 9. Per germline, CDR1 SGDLS and CDR2 YYNGEE.

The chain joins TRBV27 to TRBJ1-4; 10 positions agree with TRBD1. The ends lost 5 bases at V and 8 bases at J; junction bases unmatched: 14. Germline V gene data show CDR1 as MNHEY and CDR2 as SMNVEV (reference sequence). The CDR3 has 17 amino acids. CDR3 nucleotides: TGTGCCAGCAGTCCTTCCCCGAGCGGGACAGGGGTCGAAAAACTGTTTTTT. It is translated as CASSPSPSGTGVEKLFF.

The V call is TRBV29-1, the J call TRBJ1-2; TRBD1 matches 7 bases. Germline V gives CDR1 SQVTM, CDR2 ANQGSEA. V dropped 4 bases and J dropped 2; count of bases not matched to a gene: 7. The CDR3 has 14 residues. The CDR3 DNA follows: TGCAGCGTTGGGGTCCCGGGACAGAACTATGGCTACACCTTC. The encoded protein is CSVGVPGQNYGYTF.

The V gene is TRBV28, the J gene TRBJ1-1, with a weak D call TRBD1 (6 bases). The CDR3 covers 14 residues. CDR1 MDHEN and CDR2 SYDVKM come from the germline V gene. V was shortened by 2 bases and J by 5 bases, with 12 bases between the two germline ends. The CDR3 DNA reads TGTGCCAGCAGTTTACAGGGGTTAGAAACTGAAGCTTTCTTT. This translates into CASSLQGLETEAFF. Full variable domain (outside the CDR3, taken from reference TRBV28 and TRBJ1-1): DVKVTQSSRYLVKRTGEKVFLECVQDMDHENMFWYRQDPGLGLRLIYFSYDVKMKEKGDIPEGYSVSREKKERFSLILESASTNQTSMYLCASSLQGLETEAFFGQGTRLTVV.

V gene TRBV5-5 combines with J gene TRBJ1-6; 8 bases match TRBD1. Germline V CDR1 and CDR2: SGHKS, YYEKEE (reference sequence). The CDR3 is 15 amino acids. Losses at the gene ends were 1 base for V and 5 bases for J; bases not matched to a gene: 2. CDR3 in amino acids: CASSLTGGNNSPLHF. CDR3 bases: TGTGCCAGCAGCTTGACAGGGGGGAATAATTCACCCCTCCACTTT.

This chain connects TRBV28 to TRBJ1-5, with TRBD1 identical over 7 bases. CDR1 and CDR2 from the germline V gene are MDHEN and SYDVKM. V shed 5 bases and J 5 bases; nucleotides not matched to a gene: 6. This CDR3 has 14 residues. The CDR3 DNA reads TGTGCCAGCAGTCCCGGGACAGAAGATCAGCCCCAGCATTTT. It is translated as CASSPGTEDQPQHF.

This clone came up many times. The CDR3 coding sequence is TGTGCCACCAGCAGGGGAGAGCAGACGGGGGAGCAGTACGTC. Its protein product is CATSRGEQTGEQYV. The rearrangement links TRBV15 to TRBJ2-7; TRBD2 is a possible D gene (5 bases). The germline CDR1 and CDR2 sequences are LNHNV and YYDKDF (reference sequence). CDR3 length: 14 amino acids. The germline V and J ends were trimmed by 3 bases and 7 bases, with 16 bases remaining between them.

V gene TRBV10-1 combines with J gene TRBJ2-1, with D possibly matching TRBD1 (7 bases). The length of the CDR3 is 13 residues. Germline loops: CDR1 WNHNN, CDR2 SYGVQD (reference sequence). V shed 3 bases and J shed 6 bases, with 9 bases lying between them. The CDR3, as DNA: TGCGCCAGCAGTGATCAGGGGGGCAATGAGCAGTTCTTC. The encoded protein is CASSDQGGNEQFF.

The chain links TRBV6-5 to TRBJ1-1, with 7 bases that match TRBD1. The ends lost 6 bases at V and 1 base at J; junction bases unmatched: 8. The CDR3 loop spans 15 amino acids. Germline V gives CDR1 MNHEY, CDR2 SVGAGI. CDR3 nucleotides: TGTGCCAGCAGGGGGGGACAGACCAGGAACACTGAAGCTTTCTTT. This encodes CASRGGQTRNTEAFF.

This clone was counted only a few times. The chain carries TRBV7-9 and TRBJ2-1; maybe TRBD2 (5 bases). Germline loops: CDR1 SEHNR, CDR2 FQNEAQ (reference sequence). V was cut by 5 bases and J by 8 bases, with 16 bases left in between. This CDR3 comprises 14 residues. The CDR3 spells CASSTDLGGDEQFF. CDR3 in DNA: TGTGCCAGCAGCACAGACTTAGGAGGCGATGAGCAGTTCTTC.

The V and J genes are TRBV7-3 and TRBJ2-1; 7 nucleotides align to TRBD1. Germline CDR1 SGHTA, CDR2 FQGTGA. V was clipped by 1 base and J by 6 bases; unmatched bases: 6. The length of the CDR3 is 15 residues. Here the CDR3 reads CASSLSRDRSNEQFF. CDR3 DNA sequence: TGTGCCAGCAGCTTAAGCCGGGACAGATCCAATGAGCAGTTCTTC.

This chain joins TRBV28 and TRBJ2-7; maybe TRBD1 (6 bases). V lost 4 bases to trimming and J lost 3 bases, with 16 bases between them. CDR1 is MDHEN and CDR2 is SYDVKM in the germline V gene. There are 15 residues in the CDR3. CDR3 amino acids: CASSSAGTINYEQYF. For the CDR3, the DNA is TGTGCCAGCAGTTCGGCCGGGACAATCAACTACGAGCAGTACTTC.

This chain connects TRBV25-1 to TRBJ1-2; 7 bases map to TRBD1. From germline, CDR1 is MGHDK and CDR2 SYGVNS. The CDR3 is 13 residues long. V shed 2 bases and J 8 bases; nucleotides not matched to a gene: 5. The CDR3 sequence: CASSEITGVGYTF. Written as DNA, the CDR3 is TGTGCCAGCAGTGAAATAACAGGGGTCGGCTACACCTTC.

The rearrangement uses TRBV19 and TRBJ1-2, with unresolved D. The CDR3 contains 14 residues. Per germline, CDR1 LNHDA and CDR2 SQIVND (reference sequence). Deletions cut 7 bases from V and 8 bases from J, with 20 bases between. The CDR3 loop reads CASNPVGEFRGYTF. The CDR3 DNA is TGTGCCAGTAACCCCGTGGGAGAGTTCAGGGGCTACACCTTC.

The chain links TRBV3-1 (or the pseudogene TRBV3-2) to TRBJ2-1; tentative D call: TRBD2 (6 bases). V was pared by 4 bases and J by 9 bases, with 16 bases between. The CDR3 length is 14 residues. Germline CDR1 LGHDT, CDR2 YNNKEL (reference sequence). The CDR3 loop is CASSRLGVGGEQFF. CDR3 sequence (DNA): TGTGCCAGCAGCCGACTAGGCGTGGGGGGTGAGCAGTTCTTC.